The rows below give T cell receptor beta chains drawn from one sample of a study of Ad26.COV2.S vaccination and SARS-CoV-2 variants. The repertoire was sequenced with immunoSEQ multiplex PCR; TCRdb's copy has only in-frame clones and lacks some. The sample contains 400,000 to 450,000 clones, about 90% of which appear only once. The specimen was peripheral blood, collected in a trial of Ad26.COV2.S vaccine versus placebo. The receptors were sampled from a person between 18 and 59 years old who received the Ad26.COV2.S COVID-19 vaccine or a placebo. CDR3s include the opening cysteine and the closing phenylalanine or tryptophan. Fields, in order: J gene, V gene, D gene, clone size, CDR3 DNA, CDR3 protein. The D gene is left open where the match is weak. Not every row has a clone size; where given, it reads once, few, many or a size class.

TRBJ2-2 TRBV5-1 . . TGCGCCAGCAGTGGGTCGAACACCGGGGAGCTGTTTTTT CASSGSNTGELFF
TRBJ1-4 TRBV30 . . TGTGCCTGGAGTTTGGGCGAAAAACTGTTTTTT CAWSLGEKLFF
TRBJ2-4 TRBV24-1 TRBD2 . TGTGCCACCAGTGATTCTAGCGGGAGGGCCGAGGCGAACATTCAGTACTTC CATSDSSGRAEANIQYF
TRBJ2-7 TRBV5-6 . once TGTGCCAGCAGCTTGTTTAGACCCTACGAGCAGTACTTC CASSLFRPYEQYF
TRBJ2-2 TRBV4-2 . few TGTGCCAGCAGCCCCCGGGCTAGTTCCGGGGAGCTGTTTTTT CASSPRASSGELFF
TRBJ1-4 TRBV7-9 TRBD1 . TGTGCCAGCAGACCTGGACCCAGGGGGGGAGAAAAACTGTTTTTT CASRPGPRGGEKLFF
TRBJ2-1 TRBV5-1 TRBD2 . TGCGCCAGCAGCTTGACCACTAGCGGGAGGAGGAATGAGCAGTTCTTC CASSLTTSGRRNEQFF
TRBJ1-3 TRBV30 . . TGTGCCTGGAGTGCTGGACAGTACTCTGGAAACACCATATATTTT CAWSAGQYSGNTIYF
TRBJ2-7 TRBV5-4 . . TGTGCCAGCAGCCTTCCCGGGGGCGGAAACCCCTACGAGCAGTACTTC CASSLPGGGNPYEQYF
TRBJ2-7 TRBV13 . . TGTGCCAGCAGCCGCGGGGCTGCCGGGGGCGAGCAGTACTTC CASSRGAAGGEQYF
TRBJ1-1 TRBV7-3 TRBD1 . TGTGCCAGCAGCCTTGGACAGGTGAAGAGTGGGACTGAAGCTTTCTTT CASSLGQVKSGTEAFF
TRBJ2-1 TRBV27 . . TGTGCCAGCAGTTTATCGGCAGCTTTGAGCGATGAGCAGTTCTTC CASSLSAALSDEQFF
TRBJ1-1 TRBV12-5 . . TGTGCTAGTGCCCCGGGGGGGGCGAGCACTGAAGCTTTCTTT CASAPGGASTEAFF
TRBJ2-2 TRBV30 . . TGTGCCTGGTCGGATGCCGCCGGGGAGCTGTTTTTT CAWSDAAGELFF
TRBJ1-2 TRBV6-5 . . TGTGCCAGCAGTTACTCCTCACGGAGCTTC CASSYSSRSF
TRBJ1-5 TRBV18 . . TGTGCCAGCTCAGATATGTGGGGAGTTAGCAATCAGCCCCAGCATTTT CASSDMWGVSNQPQHF
TRBJ1-2 TRBV5-4 TRBD1 . TGTGCCAGCAGCCCAGTACAGGGGGGCTATGGCTACACCTTC CASSPVQGGYGYTF
TRBJ2-1 TRBV6-5 . . TGTGCCAGCAGTTATGGGCTCTACAATGAGCAGTTCTTC CASSYGLYNEQFF
TRBJ2-1 TRBV19 . . TGTGCCAGTAGTGGGCAGGTCCAGTTCTTC CASSGQVQFF
TRBJ1-5 TRBV24-1 TRBD1 . TGTGCCACCAGTGAAGGGGGCCATGGCAATCAGCCCCAGCATTTT CATSEGGHGNQPQHF
TRBJ2-7 TRBV7-9 . . TGTGCCAGCAGCCCCAGGGGGGCGCCCTACGAGCAGTACTTC CASSPRGAPYEQYF
TRBJ2-5 TRBV27 . . TGTGCCAGCAGTTTATCGACAGATACTCTGGAGACCCAGTACTTC CASSLSTDTLETQYF
TRBJ2-3 TRBV28 . . TGTGCCAGCAGAGGACAGTTGCCTACAAGGAAAGATACGCAGTATTTT CASRGQLPTRKDTQYF
TRBJ1-4 TRBV7-9 TRBD1 . TGTGCCAGCAGCTTAGTAGCACAGGGGTGGGAAAGACTGTTTTTT CASSLVAQGWERLFF
TRBJ1-1 TRBV4-1 . . TGCGCCAGCAGCCAAGAGGCTCTTAGGAACACTGAAGCTTTCTTT CASSQEALRNTEAFF
TRBJ2-3 TRBV5-4 TRBD2 . TGTGCCAGCAGCTTGGAAGGGACTAGCGGTTCCACAGATACGCAGTATTTT CASSLEGTSGSTDTQYF